This T cell receptor (beta chain) is drawn from a study of T cell responses to AZD1222 COVID-19 vaccine. Whole-study context: Second-dose intervals of approximately 4 or approximately 12 weeks were pooled. Study-level points and caveats: It should be noted that donors were predominantly white British and more often female, and clonal diversity was possibly underestimated. Two doses of AZD1222 preceded a rise in Spike-specific TCR breadth and depth. Repertoires in all cases were sampled only once the peak T cell response had passed.

V shed 2 bases, J shed 1 base, and the junction held 5 bases outside the gene matches. This CDR3 is 17 amino acids long. The germline V gene has CDR1 MNHEY and CDR2 SVGEGT. Method: immunoSEQ multiplex PCR; TCRdb's copy keeps in-frame clones and lacks some. The sample has 150,000 or so clones; 80% to 95% are singletons. As concerns this clone: Its specificity is not known.

This clonotype originated in an adult in good health. V and J are TRBV6-2 or TRBV6-3 and TRBJ2-5; 12 bases align to TRBD2. The sample in question was peripheral blood, obtained on day 0 of AZD1222 vaccination. The DNA of the CDR3 is TGTGCCAGCAGTTACCCCACTAGCGGGGGGTTCCAAGAGACCCAGTACTTC. Protein sequence: CASSYPTSGGFQETQYF.